Following are 32 T cell receptor beta chains from one sample sequenced in a study of OX40 agonist ivuxolimab in advanced cancers. Repertoires were generated with immunoSEQ multiplex PCR, while TCRdb's copy carries only in-frame clones and drops some. The table has roughly 25,000 clones, roughly three quarters seen once. The input for sequencing was CD4+ or CD8+ T cells sorted from blood, taken in a trial of the OX40 agonist ivuxolimab. Receptor source: an adult with an advanced solid tumor such as melanoma, head and neck, liver or kidney cancer.

The V call is TRBV7-9, the J call TRBJ1-6; TRBD1 might be the D (5 bases). Trimming removed 5 bases at V and 8 bases at J, with 13 bases between. Per the germline V gene, CDR1 is SEHNR and CDR2 is FQNEAQ (reference sequence). The CDR3 sequence is 14 residues long. DNA of the CDR3: TGTGCCAGCAGCCAACCTTGGGGGGATTCACCCCTCCACTTT. Its protein is CASSQPWGDSPLHF.

The V call is TRBV19, the J call TRBJ1-2, with unresolved D. V dropped 4 bases and J dropped 0 bases, with 9 bases sitting between them. Germline V gene lookup returns CDR1 LNHDA and CDR2 SQIVND (reference sequence). The CDR3 contains 14 residues. In DNA, the CDR3 is TGTGCCAGTAGTACGGACCGATCTAACTATGGCTACACCTTC. Translated: CASSTDRSNYGYTF.

The chain uses TRBV7-2 and TRBJ2-2, with no clear D. CDR1 is SGHTA, CDR2 FQGNSA, per germline. The germline V and J ends were trimmed by 4 bases and 3 bases, with 6 bases remaining between them. This CDR3 has 13 residues. CDR3 sequence (DNA): TGTGCCAGCAGCTCCCACCACACCGGGGAGCTGTTTTTT. This codes for CASSSHHTGELFF.

V and J are TRBV11-2 and TRBJ2-1; D not certain. V was trimmed by 5 bases and J by 3 bases, leaving 17 bases between them. Germline V CDR1 and CDR2: SGHAT, FQNNGV. The CDR3 is 16 amino acids. CDR3 coding DNA: TGTGCCAGCAGCCCAGTGGGGTTTGCTGGCTACAATGAGCAGTTCTTC. Protein sequence: CASSPVGFAGYNEQFF.

The chain uses TRBV10-3 and TRBJ1-2; no firm D call. The CDR3 covers 14 residues. Trimming cost V 4 bases and J 4 bases, with 13 bases left between them. CDR1 and CDR2 from the germline V gene are ENHRY and SYGVKD. The CDR3 DNA reads as TGTGCCATCAGTGGAGGCCTTACGTTCTATGGCTACACCTTC. Encoded protein: CAISGGLTFYGYTF.

This clone has just a few counts. The chain links TRBV4-1 to TRBJ2-2; 8 positions match TRBD2. The germline gives CDR1 MGHRA, CDR2 YSYEKL. V shed 3 bases and J 6 bases; nucleotides not matched to a gene: 12. The CDR3 runs to 17 residues. CDR3: CASSQVNMGLDPGELFF. In DNA, the CDR3 is TGCGCCAGCAGCCAGGTGAATATGGGACTAGATCCCGGGGAGCTGTTTTTT.

J is TRBJ2-7 and V is TRBV7-3, with D perhaps TRBD1 or TRBD2 (7 bases each). Germline V CDR1 and CDR2: SGHTA, FQGTGA. V was pared by 5 bases and J by 7 bases, with 18 bases between. The CDR3 extends over 14 amino acids. CDR3 nucleotide sequence: TGTGCCAGCAGCCCCGGGGAGGGGGCGAGGGAGCAGTACTTC. It specifies CASSPGEGAREQYF.

This chain uses TRBV27 with TRBJ2-3; D perhaps matches TRBD2 (5 bases). Germline assignment: CDR1 MNHEY and CDR2 SMNVEV (reference sequence). The CDR3 is made up of 14 amino acids. The V end lost 5 bases, the J end lost 1 base, and 10 bases lay between the germline ends. The CDR3 coding sequence is TGTGCCAGCAGTCCTCCCGGGGGCACAGATACGCAGTATTTT. Translation gives CASSPPGGTDTQYF.

This clone turned up a few times. The rearrangement uses TRBV2 and TRBJ2-3; possibly TRBD2 for D (7 bases). Germline V CDR1 and CDR2: SNHLY, FYNNEI. Between the trimmed V and J ends, which lost 7 bases and 1 base, there was a span of 15 bases. This CDR3 is built from 15 residues. CDR3 in DNA: TGTGCCAGCACTTTCGAGGGGGGGGGCACAGATACGCAGTATTTT. Residues: CASTFEGGGTDTQYF.

This clone was counted once. V is TRBV27 and J is TRBJ1-6; tentative D call: TRBD1 (5 bases). This CDR3 has 13 residues. CDR1 and CDR2 from the germline V gene are MNHEY and SMNVEV (reference sequence). Trimming left V 3 bases short and J 10 bases short, with 10 bases between. DNA of the CDR3: TGTGCCAGCAGTTTGGGGCTTCGGTCACCCCTCCACTTT. Translated, it gives CASSLGLRSPLHF.

The gene calls are TRBV15 and TRBJ2-2; 7 nucleotides line up with TRBD2. This CDR3 spans 15 amino acids. In germline, CDR1 is LNHNV, CDR2 YYDKDF (reference sequence). J lost 3 bases, V lost 8 bases, and 9 bases had no gene match. The CDR3 spells CATSRTRAYTGELFF. In nucleotides, the CDR3 is TGTGCCACCTCCAGGACTAGGGCGTACACCGGGGAGCTGTTTTTT.

The J gene is TRBJ2-5, the V gene TRBV5-4; weak D call: TRBD2 (6 bases). The germline V gene has CDR1 SGHNT and CDR2 YYREEE (reference sequence). V dropped 1 base and J dropped 4 bases, with 11 bases sitting between them. The CDR3 covers 14 residues. CDR3 nucleotide sequence: TGTGCCAGCAGCTTGAGTCTGGGGGGAGAGACCCAGTACTTC. Translated, it gives CASSLSLGGETQYF.

The rearrangement joins TRBV28 to TRBJ2-7; a weak D match, TRBD2 (6 bases). This CDR3 has 16 amino acids. V lost 2 bases, J lost 5 bases, and 19 bases lay in between. From germline, CDR1 is MDHEN and CDR2 SYDVKM. CDR3 amino acids: CASSLGAGRLGNEQYF. The CDR3 DNA reads TGTGCCAGCAGTTTAGGGGCAGGGCGACTAGGGAACGAGCAGTACTTC.

V is TRBV7-6 and J is TRBJ2-1, with 12 bases matching TRBD2. The CDR3 spans 18 residues. Germline-derived CDR1 and CDR2 are SGHVS and FNYEAQ. The V gene end was trimmed by 0 bases and the J gene end by 0 bases; junction bases not matched to a gene: 3. CDR3 protein: CASSLALAGGLSYNEQFF. For the CDR3, the DNA is TGTGCCAGCAGCTTAGCGCTAGCGGGGGGGCTCTCCTACAATGAGCAGTTCTTC.

The chain employs TRBV6-1 and TRBJ1-2; 8 bases line up with TRBD1. The V gene end was trimmed by 6 bases and the J gene end by 4 bases; junction bases not matched to a gene: 7. Germline V gives CDR1 MNHNS, CDR2 SASEGT. The CDR3 length is 14 residues. The DNA for the CDR3 is TGTGCCAGCAGCCTGGGGGGACAGGTCTATGGCTACACCTTC. It yields the protein CASSLGGQVYGYTF.

This clone occurred a few times. V and J are TRBV5-1 and TRBJ1-1; D may be TRBD1 (5 bases). This CDR3 has 12 amino acids. Germline-derived CDR1 and CDR2 are SGHRS and YFSETQ. V dropped 3 bases and J dropped 4 bases, with 7 bases sitting between them. The CDR3 here is CASSWGGTEAFF. The CDR3 nucleotides are TGCGCCAGCAGCTGGGGGGGCACTGAAGCTTTCTTT.

V and J are TRBV7-2 and TRBJ2-3; TRBD2 agrees at 12 bases. Germline V gene sequence: CDR1 SGHTA, CDR2 FQGNSA. This CDR3 has 17 amino acids. Germline trimming cut 3 bases from V and 3 bases from J; bases unmatched to any gene: 7. CDR3 bases: TGTGCCAGCAGCTTTCCTAGCGGGGGGGCCGGGACAGATACGCAGTATTTT. Its protein is CASSFPSGGAGTDTQYF.

The V and J genes are TRBV5-1 and TRBJ2-1, with a weak D call TRBD1 (6 bases). This CDR3 is 15 amino acids long. The germline V gene encodes CDR1 SGHRS and CDR2 YFSETQ. The V end lost 9 bases, the J end lost 2 bases, and 18 bases lay between the germline ends. The CDR3 here is CATAPPAGAYNEQFF. The CDR3 DNA reads TGCGCCACCGCCCCCCCGGCAGGGGCCTACAATGAGCAGTTCTTC.

The chain couples TRBV7-2 to TRBJ1-1, with D possibly being TRBD1 (6 bases). Trimming cost V 5 bases and J 0 bases, with 16 bases left between them. Looked up from germline, CDR1 is SGHTA and CDR2 is FQGNSA. The CDR3 extends over 16 amino acids. CDR3 in amino acids: CASSPTPGGMNTEAFF. The CDR3 DNA reads as TGTGCCAGCAGCCCGACTCCGGGGGGCATGAACACTGAAGCTTTCTTT.

The chain joins TRBV21-1 to TRBJ2-3; the table names TRBD2, a call not compared with the DNA. TRBV21-1 is a known pseudogene. The CDR3 extends over 18 amino acids. The CDR3 here is CASSRAGGPGDCEDTQYF. CDR3 sequence (DNA): TGTGCCAGCAGCCGAGCGGGGGGGCCCGGTGATTGTGAAGATACGCAGTATTTT.

The chain carries TRBV7-2 and TRBJ1-6, with D possibly being TRBD1 (5 bases). Looked up from germline, CDR1 is SGHTA and CDR2 is FQGNSA. There are 13 residues in the CDR3. V lost 4 bases to trimming and J lost 8 bases, with 9 bases between them. CDR3 protein: CASSWDGDSPLHF. CDR3 DNA: TGTGCCAGCAGCTGGGACGGCGATTCACCCCTCCACTTT.

This clone is termed medium-sized. The chain has TRBV5-4 and TRBJ1-1, with D perhaps TRBD1 (5 bases). Germline V gene data show CDR1 as SGHNT and CDR2 as YYREEE (reference sequence). The V gene lost 1 base and the J gene lost 5 bases, with 12 bases spanning the gap. CDR3 size: 14 residues. The CDR3 protein is CASSLNQGGTEAFF. The DNA of the CDR3 is TGTGCCAGCAGCTTGAATCAGGGAGGGACTGAAGCTTTCTTT.

The rearrangement links TRBV11-3 to TRBJ2-5; the match to TRBD1 covers 8 bases. J gave up 7 bases and V 5 bases, and 9 bases lay outside the gene matches. The CDR3 extends over 14 amino acids. The germline V gene encodes CDR1 SGHNT and CDR2 YENEEA. The CDR3 nucleotides are TGTGCCAGCAGCCAAGGACAGGGCCCGAGGACCCAGTACTTC. Amino acid sequence: CASSQGQGPRTQYF.

This clone has more than one count but fewer than ten. The chain uses TRBV5-4 and TRBJ1-2; 9 bases are shared with TRBD1. The germline CDR1 and CDR2 sequences are SGHNT and YYREEE (reference sequence). Trimming took 5 bases from V and 8 from J; bases not matched to a gene: 10. The length of the CDR3 is 14 residues. DNA of the CDR3: TGTGCCAGCAGTAGGGACAGGGTGAATTCCGGCTACACCTTC. This sequence encodes CASSRDRVNSGYTF.

This chain connects TRBV5-6 to TRBJ1-5; no firm D call. Between the trimmed V and J ends, which lost 0 bases and 5 bases, there was a span of 3 bases. The CDR3 has 12 residues. Germline lookup yields CDR1 SGHDT and CDR2 YYEEEE. In nucleotides, the CDR3 is TGTGCCAGCAGCTTGGGAGATCAGCCCCAGCATTTT. Translation gives CASSLGDQPQHF.

The V and J genes are TRBV18 and TRBJ2-1; 12 nucleotides match TRBD2. CDR1 is KGHSH, CDR2 LQKENI, per germline. There are 16 residues in the CDR3. V gave up 4 bases and J gave up 7 bases; unmatched junction bases: 8. CDR3 DNA sequence: TGTGCCAGCTCACGACTCGGGACTAGCGGGCCGAATGAGCAGTTCTTC. This sequence encodes CASSRLGTSGPNEQFF.

V and J are TRBV10-1 and TRBJ2-1; 7 bases agree with TRBD2. The V gene's germline CDR1 is WNHNN and CDR2 SYGVQD (reference sequence). The CDR3 contains 14 residues. J gave up 7 bases and V 7 bases, and 10 bases lay outside the gene matches. The CDR3 DNA reads as TGCGCCAGCAACTATGGGGGGGGTGAAAATGAGCAGTTCTTC. Translation: CASNYGGGENEQFF.

Judged by abundance, this clone is medium-sized. The V gene is TRBV7-3, the J gene TRBJ2-5, with 7 nucleotides matching TRBD1. Trimming removed 5 bases from V and 4 bases from J; junction bases left unmatched: 13. This CDR3 comprises 16 residues. The germline gives CDR1 SGHTA, CDR2 FQGTGA. In DNA, the CDR3 is TGTGCCAGCAGCCTTATAACTCTGACAGGGCTAGAGACCCAGTACTTC. It yields the protein CASSLITLTGLETQYF.

This clone was observed a handful of times. This chain joins TRBV5-1 and TRBJ1-2; 7 nucleotides line up with TRBD1. The V gene's germline CDR1 is SGHRS and CDR2 YFSETQ. V lost 4 bases and J lost 4; bases outside the gene matches: 10. The CDR3 runs 15 residues. Here the CDR3 reads CASSPRTGQPYGYTF. DNA of the CDR3: TGCGCCAGCAGCCCGCGGACAGGTCAGCCCTATGGCTACACCTTC. The whole variable domain, filled in from reference TRBV5-1 and TRBJ1-2, reads KAGVTQTPRYLIKTRGQQVTLSCSPISGHRSVSWYQQTPGQGLQFLFEYFSETQRNKGNFPGRFSGRQFSNSRSEMNVSTLELGDSALYLCASSPRTGQPYGYTFGSGTRLTVV.

The chain links TRBV6-6 to TRBJ2-5, with 10 bases identical to TRBD1. J lost 4 bases, V lost 7 bases, and 6 bases had no gene match. This CDR3 spans 14 amino acids. Germline CDR1 and CDR2: MNHNY and SVGAGI (reference sequence). CDR3 sequence (DNA): TGTGCCAGCAACGCGGGACAGGGGATAGAGACCCAGTACTTC. It is translated as CASNAGQGIETQYF.

The CDR3 coding sequence is TGCGCCAGCAGCCAGGAGGTAACTAGGACCGGGGAGCTGTTTTTT. Its protein product is CASSQEVTRTGELFF. The chain carries TRBV4-1 and TRBJ2-2; tentative D call: TRBD2 (5 bases). Trimming removed 3 bases from V and 5 bases from J, with 13 bases in between. CDR1 and CDR2 from the germline V gene are MGHRA and YSYEKL. The CDR3 extends over 15 amino acids.

The V gene is TRBV5-5, the J gene TRBJ1-1; D not certain. This CDR3 is built from 16 residues. V shed 4 bases and J shed 0 bases, with 16 bases lying between them. Germline CDR1 reads SGHKS; CDR2 reads YYEKEE (reference sequence). The CDR3, as DNA: TGTGCCAGCAGCCTGAATCAAGGCAGCCTGAACACTGAAGCTTTCTTT. Residues: CASSLNQGSLNTEAFF.